The 21 T cell receptor beta chains below all came from one sample that was sequenced in a study of cytomegalovirus exposure and HLA in healthy donors (dated by TCRdb to 2017 to 2019). The protocol used for the library was the immunoSEQ multiplex PCR assay. In its TCRdb copy, this immuneACCESS table keeps in-frame sequences only and misses some clones. Where compared with another copy, unresolved V genes explain less than half of these, and the others have no known cause. The sample contains over 100,000 clones, roughly 90% of them found a single time. Over 3% of the sample belongs to the ten largest clones. Source material: PBMCs. These receptors all stem from a man younger than 40 in good health and CMV-seronegative.

The rearrangement links TRBV4-2 to TRBJ1-1; 8 nucleotides line up with TRBD1. This CDR3 contains 17 residues. Per germline, CDR1 LGHNA and CDR2 YNFKEQ. V lost 1 base to trimming and J lost 4 bases; unmatched junction nucleotides: 11. CDR3 protein: CASSQALDREISTEAFF. CDR3 in DNA: TGTGCCAGCAGCCAAGCCCTGGACAGGGAAATCAGCACTGAAGCTTTCTTT.

The chain employs TRBV7-8 and TRBJ2-1; 11 bases match TRBD2. V shed 6 bases, J shed 6 bases, and the junction held 10 bases outside the gene matches. Germline values: CDR1 SGHVS, CDR2 FQNEAQ. This CDR3 region has 16 residues. The CDR3: CASRSPATSGVNEQFF. The CDR3 DNA reads TGTGCCAGCAGATCCCCCGCGACTAGCGGGGTCAATGAGCAGTTCTTC.

V gene TRBV11-3 combines with J gene TRBJ2-2, with 7 bases that match TRBD2. In germline, CDR1 is SGHNT, CDR2 YENEEA. The length of the CDR3 is 14 residues. J was trimmed by 3 bases and V by 7 bases; bases with no gene match: 5. CDR3 region: CASKPAGDTGELFF. CDR3 DNA: TGTGCCAGCAAACCCGCGGGAGACACCGGGGAGCTGTTTTTT.

Here the CDR3 DNA reads TGTGCCAGCAGTTTAGGGGGCTCCTATGGCTACACCTTC. Its protein is CASSLGGSYGYTF. The chain combines TRBV28 with TRBJ1-2, with D tentatively TRBD1 (6 bases). Looked up from germline, CDR1 is MDHEN and CDR2 is SYDVKM. The CDR3 length is 13 residues. Between the trimmed V and J ends, which lost 2 bases and 4 bases, there was a span of 8 bases.

The rearrangement links TRBV4-2 to TRBJ2-7; 9 nucleotides line up with TRBD1. J was trimmed by 3 bases and V by 4 bases; bases with no gene match: 4. Per germline, CDR1 LGHNA and CDR2 YNFKEQ. The CDR3 runs 14 residues. CDR3 DNA sequence: TGTGCCAGCAGCCGGGGACAGGGAGACTACGAGCAGTACTTC. Protein product: CASSRGQGDYEQYF.

The rearrangement links TRBV5-6 to TRBJ2-7; D possibly corresponds to TRBD1 (5 bases). The CDR3 length is 15 residues. CDR1 and CDR2 from the germline V gene are SGHDT and YYEEEE. V lost 1 base to trimming and J lost 1 base, with 12 bases between them. CDR3 in DNA: TGTGCCAGCAGCTTGTCTGGGGCAGCTTCCTACGAGCAGTACTTC. Its protein product is CASSLSGAASYEQYF.

This clone appeared a single time. The rearrangement uses TRBV10-1 and TRBJ1-1; D is undetermined. The CDR3 contains 13 residues. Germline V gives CDR1 WNHNN, CDR2 SYGVQD (reference sequence). V was trimmed by 3 bases and J by 3 bases, leaving 8 bases between them. The chain's CDR3 is CASSDPGDTEAFF. In nucleotides, the CDR3 is TGCGCCAGCAGTGACCCCGGGGACACTGAAGCTTTCTTT.

The chain recombines TRBV5-6 with TRBJ2-5; 11 nucleotides agree with TRBD2. The CDR3 contains 15 residues. Germline values: CDR1 SGHDT, CDR2 YYEEEE. With V trimmed by 4 bases and J by 0 bases, 2 bases remained unmatched. The CDR3 is CASSDSGGDQETQYF. In nucleotides, the CDR3 is TGTGCCAGCAGCGATAGCGGGGGGGACCAAGAGACCCAGTACTTC.

V usage is TRBV29-1 and J usage is TRBJ1-2; TRBD1 aligns across 9 bases. The CDR3 totals 13 residues. V shed 3 bases and J 6 bases; nucleotides not matched to a gene: 5. Germline V gives CDR1 SQVTM, CDR2 ANQGSEA. CDR3 protein: CSVEEQGANGYTF. Written as DNA, the CDR3 is TGCAGCGTTGAGGAACAGGGGGCTAATGGCTACACCTTC.

This clone was found a few times. The chain recombines TRBV5-1 with TRBJ2-3; D is undetermined. The ends were cut back, 0 bases at V and 6 bases at J, with 5 bases in the middle. This CDR3 has 12 residues. Germline loops: CDR1 SGHRS, CDR2 YFSETQ. The CDR3 loop reads CASSLAVDTQYF. DNA for the CDR3: TGCGCCAGCAGCTTGGCCGTGGATACGCAGTATTTT.

This clone has a single count. The chain links TRBV7-9 to TRBJ1-1, with D possibly matching TRBD1 (6 bases). Trimming removed 5 bases at V and 6 bases at J, with 16 bases between. This CDR3 is built from 14 residues. Germline loops: CDR1 SEHNR, CDR2 FQNEAQ (reference sequence). CDR3 sequence reads: CASSTLRDTPEAFF. Here the CDR3 DNA reads TGTGCCAGCAGCACCCTTCGGGACACTCCTGAAGCTTTCTTT.

V gene TRBV11-2 combines with J gene TRBJ2-7; 11 bases match TRBD2. V shed 0 bases and J 6 bases; nucleotides not matched to a gene: 10. CDR1 SGHAT and CDR2 FQNNGV come from the germline V gene. This CDR3 is 17 amino acids long. The DNA for the CDR3 is TGTGCCAGCAGCTTAGATCTTAGCGGGGGGGCATTAGCCGAGCAGTACTTC. Translation: CASSLDLSGGALAEQYF.

This chain connects TRBV7-9 to TRBJ2-7, with TRBD1 matching 8 bases. Trimming removed 6 bases from V and 3 bases from J; junction bases left unmatched: 4. Germline V gene sequence: CDR1 SEHNR, CDR2 FQNEAQ (reference sequence). The CDR3 runs 13 residues. Here the CDR3 reads CASRQGDDYEQYF. CDR3 sequence (DNA): TGTGCCAGCAGACAGGGGGATGACTACGAGCAGTACTTC.

J is TRBJ1-5 and V is TRBV11-2; D perhaps matches TRBD1 (6 bases). Germline CDR1 and CDR2: SGHAT and FQNNGV. The CDR3 has 15 amino acids. V lost 0 bases and J lost 6, with 12 bases in between. The CDR3 bases are TGTGCCAGCAGCTTAGATCAAGGGGGGGGTCAGCCCCAGCATTTT. Amino acids: CASSLDQGGGQPQHF. The variable domain in full, completed from reference TRBV11-2 and TRBJ1-5, reads EAGVAQSPRYKIIEKRQSVAFWCNPISGHATLYWYQQILGQGPKLLIQFQNNGVVDDSQLPKDRFSAERLKGVDSTLKIQPAKLEDSAVYLCASSLDQGGGQPQHFGDGTRLSIL.

V is TRBV18 and J is TRBJ1-2; TRBD1 matches at 7 bases. The CDR3 loop spans 14 amino acids. Germline-derived CDR1 and CDR2 are KGHSH and LQKENI. Trimming cost V 1 base and J 8 bases; bases outside gene matches: 7. The CDR3 loop is CASSPQGQEGGYTF. The CDR3 DNA reads as TGTGCCAGCTCACCACAAGGACAGGAGGGGGGCTACACCTTC.

This clone was picked up one time. CDR3 DNA sequence: TGTGCCAGCAGCTTAGTTAGCGGGGAATCCTACAATGAGCAGTTCTTC. It is translated as CASSLVSGESYNEQFF. The chain links TRBV7-2 to TRBJ2-1, with TRBD2 identical over 8 bases. Per germline, CDR1 SGHTA and CDR2 FQGNSA. CDR3 length equals 16 residues. V lost 1 base and J lost 1; bases outside the gene matches: 3.

The chain employs TRBV19 and TRBJ1-5; the match to TRBD1 covers 7 bases. Germline V gene sequence: CDR1 LNHDA, CDR2 SQIVND (reference sequence). Trimming took 3 bases from V and 2 from J; bases not matched to a gene: 7. The CDR3 consists of 16 residues. Here the CDR3 reads CASSMTGMLGNQPQHF. The CDR3 DNA reads as TGTGCCAGTAGTATGACAGGGATGTTGGGCAATCAGCCCCAGCATTTT. The full variable domain, in which reference TRBV19 and TRBJ1-5 provide the parts outside the CDR3, is DGGITQSPKYLFRKEGQNVTLSCEQNLNHDAMYWYRQDPGQGLRLIYYSQIVNDFQKGDIAEGYSVSREKKESFPLTVTSAQKNPTAFYLCASSMTGMLGNQPQHFGDGTRLSIL.

V gene TRBV18 combines with J gene TRBJ1-5; D is perhaps TRBD1 (6 bases). Trimming took 3 bases from V and 4 from J, leaving 10 bases between them. The CDR3 extends over 14 amino acids. Germline V CDR1 and CDR2: KGHSH, LQKENI. The CDR3 bases are TGTGCCAGCTCACCGGGGGGGGCGAATCAGCCCCAGCATTTT. Translating gives CASSPGGANQPQHF.

The genes are TRBV27 and TRBJ2-1; D uncertain. Per germline, CDR1 MNHEY and CDR2 SMNVEV (reference sequence). The V end was cut by 4 bases, the J end by 0 bases, with 4 bases between. CDR3 length: 13 amino acids. The chain's CDR3 is CASSSSSYNEQFF. The CDR3 bases are TGTGCCAGCAGTTCGAGCTCCTACAATGAGCAGTTCTTC.

The chain has TRBV27 and TRBJ1-1; possible D gene TRBD1, 5 bases. Trimming removed 5 bases at V and 7 bases at J, with 26 bases between. The CDR3 is 17 amino acids. Germline-derived CDR1 and CDR2 are MNHEY and SMNVEV (reference sequence). CDR3 loop: CASSPFRAPRVVGEAFF. DNA for the CDR3: TGTGCCAGCAGTCCGTTCCGGGCCCCCAGGGTTGTTGGTGAAGCTTTCTTT.

The rearrangement uses TRBV2 and TRBJ2-5; D may be TRBD2 (7 bases). This CDR3 has 14 residues. Germline CDR1 reads SNHLY; CDR2 reads FYNNEI. Trimming cost V 0 bases and J 5 bases, with 10 bases left between them. As DNA, the CDR3 is TGTGCCAGCAGTGAAGCGGGGGGGCCGGAGACCCAGTACTTC. It is translated as CASSEAGGPETQYF.